Each of the 18 T cell receptor beta chains below was sequenced from the same sample in a study of cytomegalovirus exposure and HLA in healthy donors (dated by TCRdb to the late 2010s). The library was built by means of the immunoSEQ multiplex PCR assay. The multiplex PCR relied on a mix of 60 forward primers for TCR Vbeta segments and 13 reverse primers for TCR Jbeta segments. TCRdb re-hosts the immuneACCESS table, in-frame sequences only. Its copies lack some clones; in the studies checked, an unresolved V gene accounts for under half of them, and the cause for the rest is not known. The sample records roughly 150,000 clones, about 85% of which are singletons. The ten biggest clones cover 1% of the sample. The sequenced sample was PBMCs. These TCRs come from a boy between 2 and 10 years old in good health and CMV-seronegative.

The genes are TRBV5-8 and TRBJ2-2; 9 nucleotides line up with TRBD1. Per the germline V gene, CDR1 is SGHTS and CDR2 is YDEGEE. The CDR3 length is 17 residues. Trimming removed 0 bases from V and 0 bases from J; junction bases left unmatched: 3. DNA of the CDR3: TGTGCCAGCAGCTTGGAAGGACAGGGGACGAACACCGGGGAGCTGTTTTTT. Translated: CASSLEGQGTNTGELFF.

The genes are TRBV14 and TRBJ1-5; no clear D gene. The length of the CDR3 is 15 residues. V was cut by 0 bases and J by 4 bases, with 10 bases left in between. The germline CDR1 and CDR2 sequences are SGHDN and FVKESK. CDR3 sequence (DNA): TGTGCCAGCAGCCAAGATAGCCAGTCAAATCAGCCCCAGCATTTT. Translating it yields CASSQDSQSNQPQHF.

This clone showed up just a few times. The chain joins TRBV6-1 to TRBJ2-7; TRBD2 agrees at 12 bases. Germline assignment: CDR1 MNHNS and CDR2 SASEGT. The junction had 4 bases not matched to a gene; V was cut back by 2 bases and J by 5 bases. This CDR3 is 15 amino acids long. The CDR3 loop reads CASSELAGGRHEQYV. Written as DNA, the CDR3 is TGTGCCAGCAGTGAACTAGCGGGGGGGCGACACGAGCAGTACGTC.

A word on this clone: Because the CDR3 is missing its conserved closing phenylalanine or tryptophan, this is likely a read error. The rearrangement joins TRBV28 to TRBJ1-5, with 8 positions matching TRBD1. Germline CDR1 and CDR2: MDHEN and SYDVKM. The CDR3 is 20 residues long. V lost 3 bases and J lost 3; bases outside the gene matches: 19. DNA of the CDR3: TGTGCCAGCAGTTTCAACATTTTCGGCAACCGGGACAGGCACAATCAGCCCCAGCATCTT. This sequence encodes CASSFNIFGNRDRHNQPQHL.

The chain carries TRBV6-1 and TRBJ1-1, with D possibly being TRBD1 (6 bases). Germline V gives CDR1 MNHNS, CDR2 SASEGT. The CDR3 is 14 residues long. Trimming left V 8 bases short and J 1 base short, with 14 bases between. CDR3 DNA: TGTGCCAGCCCCACAGGGCTCTCGAACACTGAAGCTTTCTTT. Its translation is CASPTGLSNTEAFF.

The rearrangement joins TRBV9 to TRBJ2-2, with 7 bases aligning to TRBD2. The CDR3 is made up of 14 amino acids. The germline gives CDR1 SGDLS, CDR2 YYNGEE. Trimming took 2 bases from V and 6 from J; bases not matched to a gene: 4. DNA for the CDR3: TGTGCCAGCAGCGTGGGAGGGGCACCCGGGGAGCTGTTTTTT. Translating it yields CASSVGGAPGELFF.

This rearrangement joins TRBV18 to TRBJ1-1; 7 nucleotides match TRBD1. Trimming at V came to 3 bases and at J to 6 bases, leaving 1 base not matched to a gene. The V gene's germline CDR1 is KGHSH and CDR2 LQKENI. CDR3 length: 12 amino acids. The CDR3 reads CASSPQGAEAFF. The CDR3 DNA follows: TGTGCCAGCTCACCGCAGGGGGCTGAAGCTTTCTTT.

This clone came up a few times. This rearrangement joins TRBV7-3 to TRBJ1-1; D perhaps matches TRBD1 (5 bases). This CDR3 is built from 13 residues. Trimming cost V 5 bases and J 0 bases, with 7 bases left between them. The V gene's germline CDR1 is SGHTA and CDR2 FQGTGA. CDR3 sequence (DNA): TGTGCCAGCAGCCCACAGGTGAACACTGAAGCTTTCTTT. Protein sequence: CASSPQVNTEAFF.

Of note for this clone: The junction and the germline gene differ at one end; a read error may be behind it. This rearrangement joins TRBV6-1 to TRBJ2-6; tentatively, D is TRBD1 (5 bases). CDR1 and CDR2 from the germline V gene are MNHNS and SASEGT. This CDR3 is built from 14 residues. The CDR3 bases are TGTGCCAGCCCCAGGTCCCCTGGGGCCAACGTCCCGACTTTC. This gives the protein CASPRSPGANVPTF.

The chain is built from TRBV28 and TRBJ1-4; a possible D gene is TRBD1 (5 bases). The germline V and J ends were trimmed by 4 bases and 6 bases, with 12 bases remaining between them. From germline, CDR1 is MDHEN and CDR2 SYDVKM. The length of the CDR3 is 14 residues. This CDR3 reads CASSSPGRDEKLFF. CDR3 DNA sequence: TGTGCCAGCAGTTCCCCAGGGAGGGATGAAAAACTGTTTTTT.

This clone was detected a few times. J is TRBJ1-5 and V is TRBV7-2; D is perhaps TRBD1 (6 bases). Germline V lookup: CDR1 SGHTA, CDR2 FQGNSA. Deletions cut 1 base from V and 5 bases from J, with 6 bases between. The CDR3 sequence is 13 residues long. The CDR3 nucleotides are TGTGCCAGCAGCTTAGACAGGGATCAGCCCCAGCATTTT. Protein product: CASSLDRDQPQHF.

This chain uses TRBV6-1 with TRBJ1-5; no definite D call. The V gene's germline CDR1 is MNHNS and CDR2 SASEGT. Trimming took off 3 bases at V and 2 bases at J, with 11 bases between the two ends. CDR3 length: 15 amino acids. CDR3 protein: CASSDRVIGNQPQHF. CDR3 DNA: TGTGCCAGCAGTGATCGAGTAATTGGCAATCAGCCCCAGCATTTT.

Turning to this clone: The sample holds other DNA sequences that translate to the same CDR3. The rearrangement links TRBV5-1 to TRBJ2-1, with TRBD2 as a possible D gene (6 bases). Germline loops: CDR1 SGHRS, CDR2 YFSETQ. With 0 bases removed from V and 7 bases from J, the gap between germline ends came to 8 bases. CDR3 length: 13 amino acids. Written as DNA, the CDR3 is TGCGCCAGCAGCTTGGGGCTAGCGAATGAGCAGTTCTTC. Its translation: CASSLGLANEQFF.

With respect to this clone: This specimen includes other DNA sequences encoding the same CDR3. The CDR3 loop is CASSWDYSNTGELFF. The CDR3 nucleotides read TGTGCCAGCAGCTGGGACTACTCTAACACCGGGGAGCTGTTTTTT. V and J are TRBV5-5 and TRBJ2-2; the match to TRBD2 covers 7 bases. Germline loops: CDR1 SGHKS, CDR2 YYEKEE (reference sequence). Trimming removed 3 bases from V and 2 bases from J; junction bases left unmatched: 4. The CDR3 has 15 residues.

This chain connects TRBV11-2 to TRBJ2-3; D gene ambiguous. Trimming removed 1 base at V and 0 bases at J, with 8 bases between. The CDR3 contains 15 residues. Germline CDR1 is SGHAT and CDR2 is FQNNGV. The CDR3 is CASSLVPPSTDTQYF. DNA of the CDR3: TGTGCCAGCAGCTTAGTCCCTCCTAGCACAGATACGCAGTATTTT.

Only one count was recorded for this clone. J is TRBJ1-2 and V is TRBV2, with 12 nucleotides matching TRBD1. Germline loops: CDR1 SNHLY, CDR2 FYNNEI. V trimming: 4 bases; J trimming: 7 bases; junction bases outside the gene matches: 1. There are 13 residues in the CDR3. The CDR3 nucleotides read TGTGCCAGCAGTGCGGGACAGGGGGCTGGCTACACCTTC. This encodes CASSAGQGAGYTF.

This chain joins TRBV7-9 and TRBJ1-2; possible D gene TRBD1, 6 bases. CDR3 length: 14 residues. V was clipped by 0 bases and J by 4 bases, with 9 bases between them. Per the germline V gene, CDR1 is SEHNR and CDR2 is FQNEAQ (reference sequence). The CDR3 bases are TGTGCCAGCAGCTTAGCGGGACAAACCTATGGCTACACCTTC. Protein product: CASSLAGQTYGYTF.

In this sample, this clone turned up once. The chain couples TRBV10-2 to TRBJ2-2, with D tentatively TRBD2 (5 bases). Germline CDR1 WSHSY, CDR2 SAAADI. This CDR3 is 13 amino acids long. Trimming took 4 bases from V and 5 from J, leaving 8 bases between them. The CDR3 coding sequence is TGCGCCAGCAGTGTAGAGGGAACCGGGGAGCTGTTTTTT. Translated, it gives CASSVEGTGELFF.